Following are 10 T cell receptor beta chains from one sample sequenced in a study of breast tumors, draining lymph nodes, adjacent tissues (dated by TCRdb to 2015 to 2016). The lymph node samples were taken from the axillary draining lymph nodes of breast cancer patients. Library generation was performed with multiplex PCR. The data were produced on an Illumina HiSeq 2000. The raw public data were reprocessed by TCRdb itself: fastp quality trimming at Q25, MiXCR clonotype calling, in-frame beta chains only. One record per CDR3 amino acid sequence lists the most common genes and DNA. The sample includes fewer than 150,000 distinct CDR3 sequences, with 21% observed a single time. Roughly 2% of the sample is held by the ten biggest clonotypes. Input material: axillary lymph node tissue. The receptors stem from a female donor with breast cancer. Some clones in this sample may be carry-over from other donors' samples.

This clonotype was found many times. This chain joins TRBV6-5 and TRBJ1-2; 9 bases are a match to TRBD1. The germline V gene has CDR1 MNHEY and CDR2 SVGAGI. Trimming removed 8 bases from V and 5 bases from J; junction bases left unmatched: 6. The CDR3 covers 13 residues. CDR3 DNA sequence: TGTGCCAGCCGGGACAGGGTTCCTTATGGCTACACCTTC. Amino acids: CASRDRVPYGYTF.

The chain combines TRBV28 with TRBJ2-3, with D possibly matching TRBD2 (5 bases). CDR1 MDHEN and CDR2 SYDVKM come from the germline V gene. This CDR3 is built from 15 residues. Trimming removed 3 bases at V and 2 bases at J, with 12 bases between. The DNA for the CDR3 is TGTGCCAGCAGTTTCGAGGAGCGGAACACAGATACGCAGTATTTT. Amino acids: CASSFEERNTDTQYF.

CDR3 protein: CASSVAGRGASGVGVYNEQFF. DNA of the CDR3: TGTGCCAGCAGCGTAGCCGGCCGCGGGGCTAGCGGGGTCGGAGTTTACAATGAGCAGTTCTTC. The V gene is TRBV9, the J gene TRBJ2-1; 9 bases map to TRBD2. Germline loops: CDR1 SGDLS, CDR2 YYNGEE. Trimming removed 0 bases from V and 4 bases from J; junction bases left unmatched: 20. This CDR3 spans 21 amino acids.

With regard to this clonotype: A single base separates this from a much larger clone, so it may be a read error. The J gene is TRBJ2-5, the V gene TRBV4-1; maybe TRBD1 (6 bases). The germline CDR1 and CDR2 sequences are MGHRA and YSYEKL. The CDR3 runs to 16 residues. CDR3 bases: TGCGCCCGCAGCCAAGTTACAGGGTTGTTAGGAGAGACCCAGTACTTC. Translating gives CARSQVTGLLGETQYF.

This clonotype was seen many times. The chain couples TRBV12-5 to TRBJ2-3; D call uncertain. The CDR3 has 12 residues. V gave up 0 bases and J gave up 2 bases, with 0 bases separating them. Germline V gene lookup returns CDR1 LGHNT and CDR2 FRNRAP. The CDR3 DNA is TGTGCTAGTGGTTTGGTCACAGATACGCAGTATTTT. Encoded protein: CASGLVTDTQYF.

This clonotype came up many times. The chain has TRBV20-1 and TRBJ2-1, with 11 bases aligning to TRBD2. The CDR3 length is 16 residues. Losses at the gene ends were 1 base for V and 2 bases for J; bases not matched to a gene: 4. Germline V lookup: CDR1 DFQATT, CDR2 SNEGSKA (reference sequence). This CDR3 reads CSARVNSGRAYNEQFF. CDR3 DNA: TGCAGTGCTAGAGTTAATAGCGGGAGGGCCTACAATGAGCAGTTCTTC.

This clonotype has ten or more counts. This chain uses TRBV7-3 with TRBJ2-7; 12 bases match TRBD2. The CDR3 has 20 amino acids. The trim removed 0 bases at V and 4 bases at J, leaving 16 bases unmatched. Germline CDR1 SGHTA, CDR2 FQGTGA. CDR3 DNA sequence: TGTGCCAGCAGCTTAACTATTAGTGGCCTAGCGGGAGGGAACAGGTACGAGCAGTACTTC. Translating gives CASSLTISGLAGGNRYEQYF.

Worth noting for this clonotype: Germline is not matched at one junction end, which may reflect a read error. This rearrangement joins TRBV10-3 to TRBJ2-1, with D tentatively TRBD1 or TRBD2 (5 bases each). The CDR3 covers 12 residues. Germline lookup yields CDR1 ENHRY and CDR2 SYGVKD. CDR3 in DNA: TGCGCCATCGGGACGGCATACAATAAGCAGTTCTTC. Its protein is CAIGTAYNKQFF.

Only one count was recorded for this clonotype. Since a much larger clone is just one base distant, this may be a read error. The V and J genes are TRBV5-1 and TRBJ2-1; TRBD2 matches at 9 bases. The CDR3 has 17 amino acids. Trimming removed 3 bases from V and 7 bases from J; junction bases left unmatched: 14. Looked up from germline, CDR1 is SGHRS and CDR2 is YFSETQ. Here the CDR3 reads CASSWGTSRRAPNEQFF. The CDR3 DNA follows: TGCGCCAGCAGCTGGGGGACTAGCAGGAGGGCCCCTAATGAGCAGTTCTTC.

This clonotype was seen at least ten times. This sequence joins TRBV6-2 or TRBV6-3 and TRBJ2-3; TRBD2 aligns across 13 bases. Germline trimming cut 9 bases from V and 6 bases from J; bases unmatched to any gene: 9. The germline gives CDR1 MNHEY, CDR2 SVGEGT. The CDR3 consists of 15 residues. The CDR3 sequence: CASRPGLAGPDTQYF. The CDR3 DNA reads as TGTGCCAGTAGACCGGGACTAGCGGGACCTGATACGCAGTATTTT.